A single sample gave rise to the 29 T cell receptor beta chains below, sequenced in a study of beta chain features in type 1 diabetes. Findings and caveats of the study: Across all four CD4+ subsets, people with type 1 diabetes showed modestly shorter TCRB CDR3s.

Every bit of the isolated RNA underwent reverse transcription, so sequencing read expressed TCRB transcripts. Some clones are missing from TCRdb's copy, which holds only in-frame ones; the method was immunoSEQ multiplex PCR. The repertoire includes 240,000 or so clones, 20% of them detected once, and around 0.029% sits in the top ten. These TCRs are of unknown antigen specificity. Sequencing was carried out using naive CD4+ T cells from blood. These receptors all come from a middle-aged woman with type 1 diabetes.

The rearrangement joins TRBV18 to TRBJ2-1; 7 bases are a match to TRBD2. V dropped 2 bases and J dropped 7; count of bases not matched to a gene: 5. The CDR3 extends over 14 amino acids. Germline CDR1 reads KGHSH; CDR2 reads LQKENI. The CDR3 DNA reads TGTGCCAGCTCACCAGGGGACTATCCGAATGAGCAGTTCTTC. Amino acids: CASSPGDYPNEQFF. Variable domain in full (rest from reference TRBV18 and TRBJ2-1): NAGVMQNPRHLVRRRGQEARLRCSPMKGHSHVYWYRQLPEEGLKFMVYLQKENIIDESGMPKERFSAEFPKEGPSILRIQQVVRGDSAAYFCASSPGDYPNEQFFGPGTRLTVL.

The CDR3 region has the DNA TGCGCCAGCAGCCCGGGGAGCGGGAGGGCCCAAAGCGAGCAGTACTTC. Amino acids: CASSPGSGRAQSEQYF. This rearrangement joins TRBV5-1 to TRBJ2-7; 10 nucleotides align to TRBD2. This CDR3 spans 16 amino acids. Germline V gene lookup returns CDR1 SGHRS and CDR2 YFSETQ. J was trimmed by 6 bases and V by 4 bases; bases with no gene match: 13.

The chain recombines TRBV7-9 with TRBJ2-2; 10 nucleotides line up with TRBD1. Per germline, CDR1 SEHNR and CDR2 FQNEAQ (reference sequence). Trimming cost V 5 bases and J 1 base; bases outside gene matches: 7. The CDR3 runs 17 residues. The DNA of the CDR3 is TGTGCCAGCAGCACCCGGGACAGGGGCGTGAACACCGGGGAGCTGTTTTTT. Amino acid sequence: CASSTRDRGVNTGELFF.

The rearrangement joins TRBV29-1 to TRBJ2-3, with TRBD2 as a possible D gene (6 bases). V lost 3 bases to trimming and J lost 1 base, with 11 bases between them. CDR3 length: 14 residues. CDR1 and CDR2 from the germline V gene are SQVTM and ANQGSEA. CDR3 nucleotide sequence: TGCAGCGTTGATCGCGGGACTGGCACAGATACGCAGTATTTT. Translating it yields CSVDRGTGTDTQYF.

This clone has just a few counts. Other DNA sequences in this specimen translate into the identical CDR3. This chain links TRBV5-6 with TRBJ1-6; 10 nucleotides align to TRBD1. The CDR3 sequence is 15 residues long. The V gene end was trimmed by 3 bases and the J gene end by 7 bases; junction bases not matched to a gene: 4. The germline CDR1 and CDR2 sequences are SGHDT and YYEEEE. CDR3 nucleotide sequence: TGTGCCAGCAGCTCCCCGGGACAGGGGAATTCACCCCTCCACTTT. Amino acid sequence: CASSSPGQGNSPLHF.

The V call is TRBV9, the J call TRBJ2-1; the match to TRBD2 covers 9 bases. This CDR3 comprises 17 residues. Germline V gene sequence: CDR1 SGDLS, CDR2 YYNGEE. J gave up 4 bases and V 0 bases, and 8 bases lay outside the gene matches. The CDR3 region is CASSVAAGLAGYNEQFF. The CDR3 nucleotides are TGTGCCAGCAGCGTAGCCGCCGGGCTAGCGGGGTACAATGAGCAGTTCTTC.

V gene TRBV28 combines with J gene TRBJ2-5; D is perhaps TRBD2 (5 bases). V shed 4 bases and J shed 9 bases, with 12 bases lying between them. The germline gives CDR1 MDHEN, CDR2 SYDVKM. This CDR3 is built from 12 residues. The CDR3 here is CASSSGMRAQYF. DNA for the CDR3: TGTGCCAGCAGTTCCGGTATGAGGGCCCAGTACTTC. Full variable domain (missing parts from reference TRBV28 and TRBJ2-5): DVKVTQSSRYLVKRTGEKVFLECVQDMDHENMFWYRQDPGLGLRLIYFSYDVKMKEKGDIPEGYSVSREKKERFSLILESASTNQTSMYLCASSSGMRAQYFGPGTRLLVL.

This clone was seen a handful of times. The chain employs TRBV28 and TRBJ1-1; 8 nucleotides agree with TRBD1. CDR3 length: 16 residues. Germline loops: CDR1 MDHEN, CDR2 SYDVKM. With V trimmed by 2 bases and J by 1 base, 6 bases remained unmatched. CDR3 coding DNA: TGTGCCAGCAGTTTACCGGGACAGGCTGAGAACACTGAAGCTTTCTTT. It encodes CASSLPGQAENTEAFF.

The CDR3 DNA reads as TGTGCCTGGTTCCCTTGGGGACAGGGGCACGGCTACACCTTC. Its translation: CAWFPWGQGHGYTF. The chain carries TRBV30 and TRBJ1-2; 10 bases align to TRBD1. The CDR3 has 14 amino acids. V shed 5 bases and J 8 bases; nucleotides not matched to a gene: 11. Germline CDR1 and CDR2: GTSNPN and SVGIG (reference sequence).

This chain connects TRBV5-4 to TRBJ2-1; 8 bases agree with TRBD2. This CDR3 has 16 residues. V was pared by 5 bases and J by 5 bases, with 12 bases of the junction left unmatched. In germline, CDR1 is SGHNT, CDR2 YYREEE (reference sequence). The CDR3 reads CASRPTAGLGHNEQFF. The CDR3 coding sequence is TGTGCCAGCAGACCCACCGCGGGACTAGGACACAATGAGCAGTTCTTC.

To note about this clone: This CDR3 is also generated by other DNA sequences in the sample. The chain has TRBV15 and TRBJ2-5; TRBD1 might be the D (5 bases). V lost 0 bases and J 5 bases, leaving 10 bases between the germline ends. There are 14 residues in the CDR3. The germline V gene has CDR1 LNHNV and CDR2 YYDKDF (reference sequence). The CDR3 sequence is CATSRDRGAETQYF. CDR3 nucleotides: TGTGCCACCAGCAGAGATAGGGGCGCGGAGACCCAGTACTTC.

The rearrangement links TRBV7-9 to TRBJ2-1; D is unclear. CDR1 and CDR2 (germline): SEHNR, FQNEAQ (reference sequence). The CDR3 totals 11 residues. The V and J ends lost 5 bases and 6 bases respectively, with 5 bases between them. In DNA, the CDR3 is TGTGCCAGCAGCCCCGGCAATGAGCAGTTCTTC. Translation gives CASSPGNEQFF.

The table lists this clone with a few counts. In DNA, the CDR3 is TGTGCCAGCAGCGCGACTAGCGAGGGGACCGGGGAGCTGTTTTTT. As protein: CASSATSEGTGELFF. The rearrangement links TRBV9 to TRBJ2-2, with 8 bases that match TRBD2. The CDR3 extends over 15 amino acids. Germline loops: CDR1 SGDLS, CDR2 YYNGEE. V shed 3 bases and J 5 bases; nucleotides not matched to a gene: 6.

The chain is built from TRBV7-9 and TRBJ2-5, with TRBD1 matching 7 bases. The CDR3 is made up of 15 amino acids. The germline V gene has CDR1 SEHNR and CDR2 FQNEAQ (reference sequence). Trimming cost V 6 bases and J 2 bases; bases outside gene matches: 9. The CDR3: CASRQAPTGQETQYF. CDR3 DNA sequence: TGTGCCAGCAGGCAAGCCCCGACAGGGCAAGAGACCCAGTACTTC.

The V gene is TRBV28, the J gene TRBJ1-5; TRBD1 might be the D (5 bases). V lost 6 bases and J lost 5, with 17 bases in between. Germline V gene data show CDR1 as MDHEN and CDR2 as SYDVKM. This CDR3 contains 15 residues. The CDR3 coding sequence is TGTGCCAGCAGCACGGGACTCTCAATCTATCAGCCCCAGCATTTT. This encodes CASSTGLSIYQPQHF. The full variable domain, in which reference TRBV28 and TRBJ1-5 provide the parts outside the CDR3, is DVKVTQSSRYLVKRTGEKVFLECVQDMDHENMFWYRQDPGLGLRLIYFSYDVKMKEKGDIPEGYSVSREKKERFSLILESASTNQTSMYLCASSTGLSIYQPQHFGDGTRLSIL.

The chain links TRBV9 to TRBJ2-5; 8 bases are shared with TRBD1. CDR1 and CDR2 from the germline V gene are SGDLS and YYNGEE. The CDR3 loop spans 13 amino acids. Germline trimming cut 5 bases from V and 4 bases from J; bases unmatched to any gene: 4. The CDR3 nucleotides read TGTGCCAGCAGTGGACAGGGTCGAGAGACCCAGTACTTC. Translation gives CASSGQGRETQYF.

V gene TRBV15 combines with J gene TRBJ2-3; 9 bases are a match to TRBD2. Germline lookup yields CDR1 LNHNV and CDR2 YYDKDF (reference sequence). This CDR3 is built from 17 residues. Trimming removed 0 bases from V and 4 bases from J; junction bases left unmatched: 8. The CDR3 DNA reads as TGTGCCACCAGCAGAGATCCCGGCGGGGGGGCCCCAGATACGCAGTATTTT. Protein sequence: CATSRDPGGGAPDTQYF.

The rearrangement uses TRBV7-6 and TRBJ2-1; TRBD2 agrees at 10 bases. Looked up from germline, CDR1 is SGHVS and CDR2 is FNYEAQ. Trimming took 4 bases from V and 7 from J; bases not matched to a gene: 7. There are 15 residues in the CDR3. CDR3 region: CASSSTSGPRNEQFF. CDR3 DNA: TGTGCCAGCAGCTCGACTAGCGGGCCTCGTAATGAGCAGTTCTTC.

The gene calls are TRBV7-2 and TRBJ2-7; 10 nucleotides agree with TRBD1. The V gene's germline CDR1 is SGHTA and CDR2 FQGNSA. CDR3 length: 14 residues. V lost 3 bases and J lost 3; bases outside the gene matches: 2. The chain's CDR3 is CASSLDRGNYEQYF. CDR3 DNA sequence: TGTGCCAGCAGCTTGGACAGGGGGAACTACGAGCAGTACTTC.

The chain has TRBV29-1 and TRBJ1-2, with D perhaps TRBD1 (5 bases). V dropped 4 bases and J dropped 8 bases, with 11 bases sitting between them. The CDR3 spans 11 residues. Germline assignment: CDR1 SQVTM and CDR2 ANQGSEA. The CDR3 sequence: CSVVGGKGYTF. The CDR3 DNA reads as TGCAGCGTTGTGGGGGGGAAAGGCTACACCTTC.

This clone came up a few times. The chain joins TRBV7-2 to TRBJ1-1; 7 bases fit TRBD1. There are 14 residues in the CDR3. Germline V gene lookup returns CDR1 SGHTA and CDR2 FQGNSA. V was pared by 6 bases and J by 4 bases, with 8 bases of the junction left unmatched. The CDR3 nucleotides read TGTGCCAGCAGACCGCAGGGGGGCGGCACTGAAGCTTTCTTT. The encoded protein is CASRPQGGGTEAFF. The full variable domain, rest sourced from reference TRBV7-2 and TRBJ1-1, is GAGVSQSPSNKVTEKGKDVELRCDPISGHTALYWYRQSLGQGLEFLIYFQGNSAPDKSGLPSDRFSAERTGGSVSTLTIQRTQQEDSAVYLCASRPQGGGTEAFFGQGTRLTVV.

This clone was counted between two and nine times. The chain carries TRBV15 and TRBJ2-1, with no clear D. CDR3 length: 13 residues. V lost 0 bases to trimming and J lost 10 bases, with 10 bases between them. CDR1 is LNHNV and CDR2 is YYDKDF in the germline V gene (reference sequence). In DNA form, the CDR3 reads TGTGCCACCAGCAGAGATACCGAGTTGGAGCAGTTCTTC. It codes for CATSRDTELEQFF.

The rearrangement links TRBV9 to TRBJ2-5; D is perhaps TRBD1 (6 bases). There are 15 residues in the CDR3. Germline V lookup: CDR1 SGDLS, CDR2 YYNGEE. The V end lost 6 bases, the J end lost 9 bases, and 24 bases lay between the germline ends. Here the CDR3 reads CASTRVPDRAMPQYF. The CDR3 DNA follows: TGTGCCAGCACCCGAGTCCCGGACAGAGCAATGCCCCAGTACTTC.

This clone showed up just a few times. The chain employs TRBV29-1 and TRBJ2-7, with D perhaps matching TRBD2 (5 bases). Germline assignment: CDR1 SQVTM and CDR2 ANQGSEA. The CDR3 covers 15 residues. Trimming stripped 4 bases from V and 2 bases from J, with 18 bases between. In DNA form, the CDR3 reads TGCAGCGTTGGTAAGGGCGGGTGGAATACCTACGAGCAGTACTTC. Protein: CSVGKGGWNTYEQYF.

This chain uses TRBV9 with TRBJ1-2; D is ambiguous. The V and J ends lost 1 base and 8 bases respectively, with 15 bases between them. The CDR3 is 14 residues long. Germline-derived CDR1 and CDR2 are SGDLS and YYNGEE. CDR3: CASSVLPGPSGYTF. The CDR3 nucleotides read TGTGCCAGCAGCGTACTTCCGGGTCCCTCGGGCTACACCTTC.

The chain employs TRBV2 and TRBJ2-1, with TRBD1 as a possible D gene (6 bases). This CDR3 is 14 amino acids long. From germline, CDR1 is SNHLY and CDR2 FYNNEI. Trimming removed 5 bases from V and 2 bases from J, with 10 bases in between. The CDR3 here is CASSSDRTYNEQFF. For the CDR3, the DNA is TGTGCCAGCAGTTCGGACAGAACCTACAATGAGCAGTTCTTC.

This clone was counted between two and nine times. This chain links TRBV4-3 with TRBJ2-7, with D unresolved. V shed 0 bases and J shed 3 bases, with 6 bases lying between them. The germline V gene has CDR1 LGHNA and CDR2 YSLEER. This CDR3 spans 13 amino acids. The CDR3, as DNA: TGCGCCAGCAGCCAAGAAATAGACTACGAGCAGTACTTC. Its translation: CASSQEIDYEQYF.

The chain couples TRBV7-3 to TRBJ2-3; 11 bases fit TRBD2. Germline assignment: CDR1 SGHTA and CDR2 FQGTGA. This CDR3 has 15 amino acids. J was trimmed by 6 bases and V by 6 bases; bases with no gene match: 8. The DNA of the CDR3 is TGTGCCAGCAGTTATCTAGCGGGAGGTTCGGATACGCAGTATTTT. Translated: CASSYLAGGSDTQYF.

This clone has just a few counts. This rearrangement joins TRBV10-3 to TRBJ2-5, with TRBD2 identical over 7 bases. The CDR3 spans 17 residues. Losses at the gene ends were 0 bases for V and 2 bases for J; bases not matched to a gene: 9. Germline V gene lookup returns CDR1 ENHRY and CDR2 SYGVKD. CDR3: CAISESLQAGVQETQYF. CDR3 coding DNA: TGTGCCATCAGTGAGTCATTGCAGGCGGGGGTACAAGAGACCCAGTACTTC.